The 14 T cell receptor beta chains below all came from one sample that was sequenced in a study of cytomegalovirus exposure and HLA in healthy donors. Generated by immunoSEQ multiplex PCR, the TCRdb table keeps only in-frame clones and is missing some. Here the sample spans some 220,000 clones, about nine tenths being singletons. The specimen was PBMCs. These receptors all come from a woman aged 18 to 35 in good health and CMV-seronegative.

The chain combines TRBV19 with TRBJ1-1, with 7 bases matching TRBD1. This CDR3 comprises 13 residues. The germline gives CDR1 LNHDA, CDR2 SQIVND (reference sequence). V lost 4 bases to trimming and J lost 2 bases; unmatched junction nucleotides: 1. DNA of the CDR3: TGTGCCAGTAGTAGACAGGGCAACACTGAAGCTTTCTTT. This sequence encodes CASSRQGNTEAFF.

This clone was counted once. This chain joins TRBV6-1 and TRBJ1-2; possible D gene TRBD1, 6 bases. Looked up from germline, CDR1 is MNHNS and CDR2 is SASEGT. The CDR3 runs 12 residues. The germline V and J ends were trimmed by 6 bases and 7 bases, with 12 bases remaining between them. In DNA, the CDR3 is TGTGCCAGCAGCCCCGGGGGGGCTGGCTACACCTTC. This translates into CASSPGGAGYTF.

The CDR3 region is CASTSVGSGTQYF. The CDR3 nucleotides are TGTGCCAGCACTTCCGTTGGTAGCGGGACCCAGTACTTC. The chain employs TRBV6-6 and TRBJ2-5; tentative D call: TRBD2 (6 bases). Trimming stripped 7 bases from V and 7 bases from J, with 16 bases between. Germline values: CDR1 MNHNY, CDR2 SVGAGI (reference sequence). The CDR3 is 13 amino acids.

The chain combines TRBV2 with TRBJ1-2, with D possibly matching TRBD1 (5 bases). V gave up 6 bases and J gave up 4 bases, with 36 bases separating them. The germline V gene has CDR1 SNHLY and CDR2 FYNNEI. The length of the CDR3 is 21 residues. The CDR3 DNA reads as TGTGCCAGCAGAACCAACCCCTCCTTTGGACACTTACCCACTACGAGCTATGGCTACACCTTC. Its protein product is CASRTNPSFGHLPTTSYGYTF.

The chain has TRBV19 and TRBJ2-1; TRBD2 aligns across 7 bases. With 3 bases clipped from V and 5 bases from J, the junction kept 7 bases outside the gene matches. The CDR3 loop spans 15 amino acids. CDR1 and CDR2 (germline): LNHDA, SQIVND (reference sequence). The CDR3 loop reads CASSIRLAADNEQFF. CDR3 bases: TGTGCCAGTAGTATTAGGCTAGCGGCAGACAATGAGCAGTTCTTC.

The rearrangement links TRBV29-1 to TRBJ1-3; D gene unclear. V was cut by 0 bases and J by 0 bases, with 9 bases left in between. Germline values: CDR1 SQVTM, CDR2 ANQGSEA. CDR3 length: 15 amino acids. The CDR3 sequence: CSVEENIPSGNTIYF. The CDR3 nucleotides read TGCAGCGTTGAAGAGAACATCCCCTCTGGAAACACCATATATTTT.

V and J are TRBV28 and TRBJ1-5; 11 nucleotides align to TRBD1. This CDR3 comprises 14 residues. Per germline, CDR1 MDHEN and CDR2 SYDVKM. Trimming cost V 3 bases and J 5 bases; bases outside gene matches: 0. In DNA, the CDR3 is TGTGCCAGCAGTTTGGACAGGGGGCATCAGCCCCAGCATTTT. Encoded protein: CASSLDRGHQPQHF.

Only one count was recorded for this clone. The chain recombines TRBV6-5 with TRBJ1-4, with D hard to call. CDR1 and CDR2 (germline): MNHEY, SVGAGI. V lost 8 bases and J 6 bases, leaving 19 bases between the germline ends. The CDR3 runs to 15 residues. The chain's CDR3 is CASRRDPSRHEKLFF. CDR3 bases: TGTGCCAGCCGTAGAGACCCCTCGAGGCATGAAAAACTGTTTTTT.

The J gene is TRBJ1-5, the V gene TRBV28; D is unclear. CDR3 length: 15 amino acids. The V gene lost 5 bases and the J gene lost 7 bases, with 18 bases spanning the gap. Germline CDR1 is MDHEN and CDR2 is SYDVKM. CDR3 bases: TGTGCCAGCAGTCCTGGGAGGTGGTCAAGGCAGCCCCAGCATTTT. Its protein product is CASSPGRWSRQPQHF.

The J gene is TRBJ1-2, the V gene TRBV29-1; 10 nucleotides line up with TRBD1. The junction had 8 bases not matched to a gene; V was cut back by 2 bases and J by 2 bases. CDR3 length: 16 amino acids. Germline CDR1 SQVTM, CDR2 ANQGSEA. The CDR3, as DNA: TGCAGCGTTGAACGGACAGTGGGACAGGGGAACTATGGCTACACCTTC. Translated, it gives CSVERTVGQGNYGYTF.

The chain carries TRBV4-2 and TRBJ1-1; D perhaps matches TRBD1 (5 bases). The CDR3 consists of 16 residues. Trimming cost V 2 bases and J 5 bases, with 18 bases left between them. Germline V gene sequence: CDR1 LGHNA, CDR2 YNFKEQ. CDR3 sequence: CASSQRPTASGTEAFF. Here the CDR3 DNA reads TGTGCCAGCAGCCAACGCCCGACAGCATCAGGGACTGAAGCTTTCTTT.

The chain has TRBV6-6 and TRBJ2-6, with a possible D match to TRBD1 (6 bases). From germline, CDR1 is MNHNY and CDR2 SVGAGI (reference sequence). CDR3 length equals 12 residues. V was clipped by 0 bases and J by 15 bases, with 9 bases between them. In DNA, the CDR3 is TGTGCCAGCAGTTACTCGACGGACAGCCTGACTTTC. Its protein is CASSYSTDSLTF.

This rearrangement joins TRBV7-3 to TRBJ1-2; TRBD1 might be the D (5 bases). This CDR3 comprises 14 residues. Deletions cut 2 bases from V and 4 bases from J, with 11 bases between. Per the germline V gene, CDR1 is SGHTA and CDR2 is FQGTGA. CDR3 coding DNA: TGTGCCAGCAGCTTAGTACAGGCGACCTATGGCTACACCTTC. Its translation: CASSLVQATYGYTF.

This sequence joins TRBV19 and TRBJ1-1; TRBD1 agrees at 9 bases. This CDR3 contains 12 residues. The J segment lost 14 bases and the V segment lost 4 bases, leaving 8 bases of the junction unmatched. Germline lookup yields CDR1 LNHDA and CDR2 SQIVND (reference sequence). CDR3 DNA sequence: TGTGCCAGTAGTACTTCGACAGGGGGTTCGTTCTTT. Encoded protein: CASSTSTGGSFF.